The 18 T cell receptor beta chains presented below share a single source sample, sequenced in a study of OX40 agonist ivuxolimab in advanced cancers. TCRdb's copy holds only in-frame clones and misses some; the assay was immunoSEQ multiplex PCR. This sample carries some 33,000 clones, over 80% of them seen once, and the ten largest clones take about a fifth. This sample comprised CD4+ or CD8+ T cells sorted from blood, obtained in a trial of the OX40 agonist ivuxolimab. These receptors were taken from an adult with an advanced solid tumor such as melanoma, head and neck, liver or kidney cancer.

The rearrangement links TRBV29-1 to TRBJ2-2; 11 positions agree with TRBD2. Unmatched junction bases numbered 4, after V lost 7 bases and J lost 0 bases. CDR3 length equals 15 residues. CDR1 is SQVTM and CDR2 is ANQGSEA in the germline V gene. The CDR3 region has the DNA TGCAGCGCAAGACTAGCGGGAACGAACACCGGGGAGCTGTTTTTT. It yields the protein CSARLAGTNTGELFF.

The chain links TRBV7-2 to TRBJ1-5, with a tentative D call TRBD1 (6 bases). This CDR3 spans 15 amino acids. V shed 1 base and J shed 4 bases, with 11 bases lying between them. The germline gives CDR1 SGHTA, CDR2 FQGNSA. The CDR3 loop reads CASSLGGPLNQPQHF. CDR3 DNA sequence: TGTGCCAGCAGCTTAGGGGGGCCACTGAATCAGCCCCAGCATTTT. The entire variable domain, with the rest obtained from reference TRBV7-2 and TRBJ1-5, is as follows: GAGVSQSPSNKVTEKGKDVELRCDPISGHTALYWYRQSLGQGLEFLIYFQGNSAPDKSGLPSDRFSAERTGGSVSTLTIQRTQQEDSAVYLCASSLGGPLNQPQHFGDGTRLSIL.

This clone has a handful of counts. The rearrangement uses TRBV2 and TRBJ1-2; no clear D gene. Germline V gene data show CDR1 as SNHLY and CDR2 as FYNNEI. This CDR3 region has 15 residues. The V end lost 5 bases, the J end lost 0 bases, and 13 bases lay between the germline ends. CDR3 sequence (DNA): TGTGCCAGCAGTTTAACAGCCCAAACTAACTATGGCTACACCTTC. Its protein product is CASSLTAQTNYGYTF.

This clone occurred a few times. The chain uses TRBV6-6 and TRBJ1-2, with D unresolved. The length of the CDR3 is 13 residues. In germline, CDR1 is MNHNY, CDR2 SVGAGI (reference sequence). The ends were cut back, 0 bases at V and 2 bases at J, with 4 bases in the middle. CDR3 nucleotides: TGTGCCAGCAGTTACTCAGAGAACTATGGCTACACCTTC. This codes for CASSYSENYGYTF.

The chain uses TRBV10-3 and TRBJ1-2, with 9 bases that match TRBD1. The CDR3 has 15 residues. V lost 2 bases, J lost 7 bases, and 8 bases stayed unmatched. CDR1 is ENHRY, CDR2 SYGVKD, per germline. CDR3 sequence: CAISESGTGFGGYTF. The CDR3 region has the DNA TGTGCCATCAGTGAGAGTGGGACAGGGTTCGGTGGCTACACCTTC.

The chain couples TRBV5-1 to TRBJ2-7; D might be TRBD2 (5 bases). CDR3 length: 14 amino acids. V was trimmed by 4 bases and J by 0 bases, leaving 11 bases between them. CDR1 and CDR2 from the germline V gene are SGHRS and YFSETQ. CDR3 sequence: CASSMTTPSYEQYF. In nucleotides, the CDR3 is TGCGCCAGCAGCATGACTACGCCCTCCTACGAGCAGTACTTC.

This clone is medium-sized in the sample. The CDR3, as DNA: TGTGCCAGCAGTTCCGGACAGCTCTATGGCTACACCTTC. It is translated as CASSSGQLYGYTF. The chain has TRBV28 and TRBJ1-2; the D gene is possibly TRBD1 (6 bases). Trimming shortened V by 4 bases and J by 4 bases, and 10 bases separated the two germline ends. Germline loops: CDR1 MDHEN, CDR2 SYDVKM. The CDR3 is made up of 13 amino acids.

The rearrangement uses TRBV5-1 and TRBJ2-1; D not certain. Germline V lookup: CDR1 SGHRS, CDR2 YFSETQ. CDR3 length: 13 residues. Trimming stripped 0 bases from V and 5 bases from J, with 6 bases between. CDR3: CASSLVVDNEQFF. CDR3 bases: TGCGCCAGCAGCTTGGTGGTAGACAATGAGCAGTTCTTC.

The chain joins TRBV5-4 to TRBJ2-5; possible D gene TRBD1, 5 bases. The J call may be incorrect, as the DNA end agrees better with TRBJ2-7. The CDR3 sequence is 14 residues long. Germline CDR1 reads SGHNT; CDR2 reads YYREEE (reference sequence). As DNA, the CDR3 is TGTGCCAGCAGCTTGTATGGCAGGGTGGCCGAGCAGTACTTC. Amino acid sequence: CASSLYGRVAEQYF.

This CDR3 is CASSFQGGTEAFF. Written as DNA, the CDR3 is TGTGCCAGCAGCTTCCAGGGTGGAACTGAAGCTTTCTTT. The V call is TRBV7-3, the J call TRBJ1-1; maybe TRBD1 (5 bases). The CDR3 is 13 residues long. The germline V and J ends were trimmed by 3 bases and 5 bases, with 10 bases remaining between them. Germline CDR1 and CDR2: SGHTA and FQGTGA.

The chain links TRBV6-5 to TRBJ2-5; 8 bases align to TRBD2. Germline loops: CDR1 MNHEY, CDR2 SVGAGI. The J segment lost 2 bases and the V segment lost 6 bases, leaving 8 bases of the junction unmatched. The CDR3 extends over 15 amino acids. CDR3 loop: CASRLGGGSQETQYF. CDR3 DNA sequence: TGTGCCAGCAGACTTGGCGGGGGGAGTCAAGAGACCCAGTACTTC.

This clone turned up a few times. The V and J genes are TRBV19 and TRBJ2-1, with TRBD2 identical over 10 bases. Germline V gene data show CDR1 as LNHDA and CDR2 as SQIVND (reference sequence). The length of the CDR3 is 15 residues. J lost 4 bases, V lost 6 bases, and 6 bases had no gene match. CDR3 sequence (DNA): TGTGCCAGTAGCCCCACTAGCGGGGAATACAATGAGCAGTTCTTC. It yields the protein CASSPTSGEYNEQFF.

The chain links TRBV27 to TRBJ2-2; D call uncertain. Germline V gene sequence: CDR1 MNHEY, CDR2 SMNVEV (reference sequence). Trimming removed 3 bases at V and 0 bases at J, with 2 bases between. This CDR3 comprises 13 residues. CDR3 sequence: CASSFPNTGELFF. The CDR3 DNA reads TGTGCCAGCAGTTTCCCGAACACCGGGGAGCTGTTTTTT.

This clone has a single count. This rearrangement joins TRBV6-1 to TRBJ2-3; possible D gene TRBD1, 6 bases. The CDR3 runs to 16 residues. Deletions cut 3 bases from V and 4 bases from J, with 17 bases between. Germline CDR1 is MNHNS and CDR2 is SASEGT. The CDR3 DNA reads TGTGCCAGCAGTGACTTGGCAGGGGTTCCCTCAGATACGCAGTATTTT. This sequence encodes CASSDLAGVPSDTQYF.

CDR3 bases: TGTGCCTGGGAATACGGGACTAGCGGGATCTCTAGCACAGATACGCAGTATTTT. The encoded protein is CAWEYGTSGISSTDTQYF. J is TRBJ2-3 and V is TRBV30; TRBD2 matches at 13 bases. CDR3 length equals 18 residues. CDR1 is GTSNPN and CDR2 is SVGIG in the germline V gene (reference sequence). V was clipped by 5 bases and J by 0 bases; unmatched bases: 11.

This chain links TRBV5-1 with TRBJ2-2; TRBD2 is a possible D gene (6 bases). The CDR3 length is 15 residues. Trimming took off 5 bases at V and 5 bases at J, with 16 bases between the two ends. CDR1 is SGHRS and CDR2 is YFSETQ in the germline V gene. CDR3 sequence (DNA): TGCGCCAGCAGGTCCGACGGCGGGGTGACCGGGGAGCTGTTTTTT. As protein: CASRSDGGVTGELFF.

The chain recombines TRBV7-9 with TRBJ2-5; the D gene is possibly TRBD2 (5 bases). The germline V and J ends were trimmed by 2 bases and 2 bases, with 12 bases remaining between them. CDR1 and CDR2 from the germline V gene are SEHNR and FQNEAQ (reference sequence). The CDR3 extends over 15 amino acids. CDR3 bases: TGTGCCAGCAGCTTAACGTCCAGACTACAAGAGACCCAGTACTTC. Translating it yields CASSLTSRLQETQYF.

The genes are TRBV28 and TRBJ2-1; tentative D call: TRBD2 (5 bases). Germline values: CDR1 MDHEN, CDR2 SYDVKM. The CDR3 runs to 16 residues. V was cut by 4 bases and J by 0 bases, with 13 bases left in between. As DNA, the CDR3 is TGTGCCAGCAGTTCCAATAGCGCCAGCTCCTACAATGAGCAGTTCTTC. This codes for CASSSNSASSYNEQFF.